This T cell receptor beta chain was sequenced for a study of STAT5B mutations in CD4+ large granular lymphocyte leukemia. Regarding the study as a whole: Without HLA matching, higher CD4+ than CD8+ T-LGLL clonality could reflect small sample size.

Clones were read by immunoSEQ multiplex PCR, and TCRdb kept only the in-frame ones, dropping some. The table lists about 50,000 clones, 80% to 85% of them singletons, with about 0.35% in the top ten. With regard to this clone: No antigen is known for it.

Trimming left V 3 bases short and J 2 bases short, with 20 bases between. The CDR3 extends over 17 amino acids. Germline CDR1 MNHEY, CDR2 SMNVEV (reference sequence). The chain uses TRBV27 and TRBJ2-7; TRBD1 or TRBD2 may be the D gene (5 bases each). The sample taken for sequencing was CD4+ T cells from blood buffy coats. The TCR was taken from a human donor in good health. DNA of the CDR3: TGTGCCAGCAGTTTCTCATTCCGGGGCATACTACCCTACGAGCAGTACTTC. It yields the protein CASSFSFRGILPYEQYF.